This TCR beta chain originates from a study of beta chain features in type 1 diabetes. Findings and limits, study-wide: Within the patient group, naive, central memory and Treg TCRB repertoires appeared more similar to each other than within healthy donors. It was not settled here whether HLA type affects TCRB rearrangement. Moderate yet significant TCRB CDR3 shortening was seen in Type 1 diabetes patients in all four CD4+ subsets.

V was trimmed by 1 base and J by 4 bases, leaving 7 bases between them. In germline, CDR1 is SEHNR, CDR2 FQNEAQ (reference sequence). The CDR3 totals 13 residues. Sequencing targeted expressed TCRB transcripts, as all isolated RNA had been reverse transcribed. Generated by immunoSEQ multiplex PCR, the TCRdb table keeps only in-frame clones and is missing some. The table shows more than 150,000 clones, with 8.5% to 14% occurring only once. A word on this clone: Its antigen remains unknown.

The receptor was derived from a man younger than 30 in good health. The specimen was central memory CD4+ T cells from blood. The chain joins TRBV7-9 to TRBJ2-5; tentatively, D is TRBD1 (5 bases). The CDR3 region is CASSLVQGETQYF. The CDR3 nucleotides are TGTGCCAGCAGCTTAGTTCAGGGAGAGACCCAGTACTTC. Full variable domain (remainder filled in from reference TRBV7-9 and TRBJ2-5): DTGVSQNPRHKITKRGQNVTFRCDPISEHNRLYWYRQTLGQGPEFLTYFQNEAQLEKSRLLSDRFSAERPKGSFSTLEIQRTEQGDSAMYLCASSLVQGETQYFGPGTRLLVL.